This T cell receptor (beta chain) is from a study of T-cell memory formation after mild COVID-19. On the study more broadly: Across donors, TCR clusters were largely donor specific.

The CDR3 is 10 amino acids. CDR1 is DFQATT, CDR2 SNEGSKA, per germline (reference sequence). V lost 3 bases and J lost 5, with 2 bases in between. Study conclusions and caveats: The CD4+ clones that contracted clustered mainly within CM and EM, and the CD8+ clones concentrated in EMRA. Clones shrinking between day 15 and 85 showed a balanced CD4/CD8 split, and those that grew later tilted toward CD4+.

To note about this clonotype: Its antigen is unknown.

From 5'RACE with constant-segment primers came TCR alpha and TCR beta cDNA libraries that carried sample barcodes and UMIs. TCRdb re-analysed the 5' RACE reads in MiXCR, keeping a single row per CDR3 protein. The profile shows a few hundred thousand distinct CDR3 sequences, approximately 30% of them singletons. The rearrangement joins TRBV20-1 to TRBJ2-1, with no clear D. The source material was PBMCs or a T cell subset sorted from them (not recorded which). The source is an adult woman who had mild COVID-19 (a few samples of this study predate the infection). Cell type and time point are not known. The CDR3 protein is CSASHNEQFF. For the CDR3, the DNA is TGCAGTGCTAGCCACAATGAGCAGTTCTTC.